The rows below give T cell receptor beta chains drawn from one sample of a study of T-cell reconstitution after alpha-beta-depleted transplantation in children. TCRdb used MiXCR to reprocess the PCR reads, holding one entry per CDR3 protein. The sample yields hundreds of thousands of distinct CDR3 sequences, about 9.2% seen once. The sample in question was PBMCs from the stem cell graft donor, obtained from the stem cell graft. The receptors stem from a human donor who donated a stem cell graft to a child with acute lymphoblastic leukemia. Each CDR3 is given without its conserved first and last residue. A D gene is named only where the DNA matches it firmly.

>TRBV27|NA
ASSLIPPGATQY
>TRBV29-1|NA
SVRPFRGTEAF
>TRBV7-2|NA
ASSLVQGREAF
>TRBV5-5|NA
ASSLVGSGNQPQH
>TRBV29-1|NA
SVTAKLGETQY
>TRBV5-6|NA
ASSFAVEQF
>TRBV7-8|NA
ASSLDLPWTNEKLF
>TRBV6-1|NA
ASSPTHWRTEAF
>TRBV5-1|NA
ASSKRTVKYTYEQY
>TRBV27|NA
ASSLKDWQPQH
>TRBV7-2|NA
ASSLAFRGLTFYEQY
>TRBV6-1|TRBD2
ASRLAGGPSTDTQY
>TRBV10-3|TRBD1
AINRAGGALGTEAF
>TRBV4-3|TRBD2
ASSSGVRDTGELF
>TRBV5-6|NA
ASSFGPDTQY
>TRBV2|NA
ASSGVSNQPQH
>TRBV27|TRBD1
ASSLSSGTGPYEQY
>TRBV20-1|TRBD1
SARDQGAAYGYT
>TRBV20-1|TRBD2
SASSSGVNEQF
>TRBV7-6|NA
ASRAGLSSYEQY
>TRBV6-2/TRBV6-3|NA
ASRESVFYGYT
>TRBV5-1|NA
ASSLERKNYGYT
>TRBV29-1|NA
SVERQQETQY
>TRBV27|TRBD2
ASTYWSGGASEQY
>TRBV6-1|NA
ASRRTGYEIGDTEAF
>TRBV6-2/TRBV6-3|TRBD1
ASLFGTGAGELF
>TRBV20-1|TRBD1
SAPSDRAREAF
>TRBV27|NA
ASSLWGPDTGELF
>TRBV20-1|NA
SAIRYNTEAF
>TRBV24-1|TRBD1
ATSGTGGNQPQH
>TRBV11-1|TRBD2
ASSLGREIAGGFVEQF
>TRBV6-5|TRBD1
ASSRAGQSAF
>TRBV30|TRBD2
AWSVLAGGTDTQY
>TRBV5-1|TRBD1
ASSWDRGPTGELF
>TRBV20-1|NA
SASIPGQRYEQY
>TRBV2|NA
ASSGLKTQY
>TRBV24-1|NA
ATKGPNTEAF
>TRBV29-1|NA
SVGTDPGQPQH
>TRBV29-1|NA
SVESGGTEAF
>TRBV2|TRBD1
ASSVDRTAGDTQY
>TRBV5-1|TRBD2
ASSLVAGALTDTQY
>TRBV6-1|NA
ASSEFKNTEAF
>TRBV5-6|NA
ASRRVGAKNIQY
>TRBV21-1|NA
ASSKSKRGTNTDTQY
>TRBV12-3/TRBV12-4|NA
ASSMLGAEQF
>TRBV19|NA
ASRQLSSYEQY
>TRBV6-1|NA
ASSGEGLPTEAF
>TRBV5-1|NA
ASSLAEFGNTIY
>TRBV6-5|NA
ASSYSPGPNTEAF
>TRBV12-3/TRBV12-4|NA
ASSPQAGNQPQH
>TRBV15|NA
ATKFTDTQY
>TRBV29-1|NA
SAAAGSLNYGYT
>TRBV20-1|NA
SAVRGTNEKLF